The clone carrying this T cell receptor (beta chain) was observed a handful of times. As processed by the authors: From reference gene primer amplification, estimates of nucleated cell counts were derived. Assay: immunoSEQ multiplex PCR; the TCRdb copy retains only in-frame clones and omits some. For V, J and clone size, that table is used; D and trimming come from the DNA. The table has some 210,000 clones, 80% to 90% seen once; the top ten hold roughly a fifth. These data belong to a study of blood T cell repertoires in COVID-19. Study summary: Material from acute and convalescent COVID-19 was sourced from the United States, Italy and Spain. The cDNA or gDNA used as material had been derived from T cells, B-cell-depleted T cells, or PBMCs.

The germline V gene encodes CDR1 MNHEY and CDR2 SMNVEV (reference sequence). The CDR3 covers 13 residues. V shed 0 bases and J shed 1 base, with 3 bases lying between them. J is TRBJ1-1 and V is TRBV27; D is unresolved. The sample comprised peripheral blood. The TCR originated in a human donor in a cohort sampled during active COVID-19. As DNA, the CDR3 is TGTGCCAGCAGTTTATCCAGGAACACTGAAGCTTTCTTT. This codes for CASSLSRNTEAFF.